This T cell receptor beta chain was obtained from a study of cytomegalovirus exposure and HLA in healthy donors. Study-level background: The same platform used for the 650 to 700 first-cohort repertoires was also used for the roughly 120 validation repertoires, as a later analysis reported.

Libraries were prepared by immunoSEQ multiplex PCR; TCRdb keeps only in-frame clonotypes and omits some of them. The sample consists of about 63,000 clones, roughly 90% of them appearing once. After removal of 5 bases from V and 4 bases from J, the junction contained 2 bases not matched to a gene. The CDR3 is 14 residues long. Germline lookup yields CDR1 SEHNR and CDR2 FQNEAQ (reference sequence). Points from the study as a whole: The dataset shows that most TCR sequences were rare, while some public TCRs occurred in many donors. The study designated fewer than 200 TCR beta chains cytomegalovirus-associated. Subsequent analysis found a tendency for first-cohort TCR clusters to co-occur within the 90 to 150 validation repertoires.

With regard to this clone: The antigen remains undetermined.

What was sequenced was PBMCs. The TCR originated in a woman aged 18-30 years in good health and CMV-seronegative. V is TRBV7-9 and J is TRBJ1-6; 7 nucleotides align to TRBD1. CDR3 residues: CASSHRGYNSPLHF. Written as DNA, the CDR3 is TGTGCCAGCAGCCACAGGGGATATAATTCACCCCTCCACTTT.